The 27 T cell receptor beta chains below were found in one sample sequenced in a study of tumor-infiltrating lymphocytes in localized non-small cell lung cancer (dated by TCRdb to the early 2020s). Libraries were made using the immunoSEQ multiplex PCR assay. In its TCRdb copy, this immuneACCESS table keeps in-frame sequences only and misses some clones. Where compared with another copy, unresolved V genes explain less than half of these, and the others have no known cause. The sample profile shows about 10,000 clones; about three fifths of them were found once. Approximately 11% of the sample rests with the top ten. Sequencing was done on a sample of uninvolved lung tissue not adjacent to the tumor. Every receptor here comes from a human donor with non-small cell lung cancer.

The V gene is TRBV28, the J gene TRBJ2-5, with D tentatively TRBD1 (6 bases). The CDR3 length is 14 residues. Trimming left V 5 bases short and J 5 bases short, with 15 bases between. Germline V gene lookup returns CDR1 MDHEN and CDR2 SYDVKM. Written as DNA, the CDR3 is TGTGCCAGCAGTCGCAACAGGGTTTCGGAGACCCAGTACTTC. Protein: CASSRNRVSETQYF.

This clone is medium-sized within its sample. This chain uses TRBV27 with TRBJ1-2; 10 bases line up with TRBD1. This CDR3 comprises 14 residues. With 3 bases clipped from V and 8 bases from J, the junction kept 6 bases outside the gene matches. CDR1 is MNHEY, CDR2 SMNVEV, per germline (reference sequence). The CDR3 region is CASSFAGQGEGYTF. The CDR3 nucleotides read TGTGCCAGCAGTTTCGCTGGACAGGGGGAAGGCTACACCTTC.

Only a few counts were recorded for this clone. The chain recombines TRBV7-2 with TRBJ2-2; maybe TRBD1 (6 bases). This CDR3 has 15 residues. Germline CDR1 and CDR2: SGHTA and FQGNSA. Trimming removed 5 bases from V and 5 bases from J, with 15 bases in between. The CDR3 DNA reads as TGTGCCAGCAGCCAACAGGGCCTTACTACCGGGGAGCTGTTTTTT. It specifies CASSQQGLTTGELFF. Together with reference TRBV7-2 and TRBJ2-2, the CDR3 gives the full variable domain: GAGVSQSPSNKVTEKGKDVELRCDPISGHTALYWYRQSLGQGLEFLIYFQGNSAPDKSGLPSDRFSAERTGGSVSTLTIQRTQQEDSAVYLCASSQQGLTTGELFFGEGSRLTVL.

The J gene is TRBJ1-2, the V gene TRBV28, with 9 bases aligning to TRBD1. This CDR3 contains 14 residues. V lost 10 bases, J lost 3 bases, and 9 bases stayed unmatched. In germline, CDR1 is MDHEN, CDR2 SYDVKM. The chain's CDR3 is CAIPEGQGDYGYTF. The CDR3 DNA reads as TGTGCCATCCCGGAGGGACAGGGCGACTATGGCTACACCTTC.

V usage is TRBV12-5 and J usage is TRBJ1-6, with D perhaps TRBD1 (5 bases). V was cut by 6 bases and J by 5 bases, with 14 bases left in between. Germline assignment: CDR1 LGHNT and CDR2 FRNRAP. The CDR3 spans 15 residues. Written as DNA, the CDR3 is TGTGCTAGTGGCGCCTCGGGGGGAGATAATTCACCCCTCCACTTT. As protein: CASGASGGDNSPLHF.

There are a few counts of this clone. Here the CDR3 DNA reads TGTGCCAGCAGCTTGGGCACGATCCTTCAAGAGACCCAGTACTTC. Protein sequence: CASSLGTILQETQYF. This chain uses TRBV7-9 with TRBJ2-5; D is undetermined. Between the trimmed V and J ends, which lost 3 bases and 2 bases, there was a span of 13 bases. There are 15 residues in the CDR3. CDR1 is SEHNR and CDR2 is FQNEAQ in the germline V gene (reference sequence).

In DNA, the CDR3 is TGTGCCAGTAGTCGGGGGGCCACTGAAGCTTTCTTT. It specifies CASSRGATEAFF. The rearrangement joins TRBV19 to TRBJ1-1; a weak D match, TRBD1 (6 bases). The CDR3 runs to 12 residues. V was pared by 5 bases and J by 4 bases, with 8 bases between. Germline loops: CDR1 LNHDA, CDR2 SQIVND (reference sequence).

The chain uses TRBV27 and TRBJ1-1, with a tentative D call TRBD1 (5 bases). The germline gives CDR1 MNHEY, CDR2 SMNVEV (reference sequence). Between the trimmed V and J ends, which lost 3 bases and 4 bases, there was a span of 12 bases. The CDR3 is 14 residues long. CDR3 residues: CASSLHPGGTEAFF. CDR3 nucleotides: TGTGCCAGCAGTTTGCACCCCGGGGGCACTGAAGCTTTCTTT.

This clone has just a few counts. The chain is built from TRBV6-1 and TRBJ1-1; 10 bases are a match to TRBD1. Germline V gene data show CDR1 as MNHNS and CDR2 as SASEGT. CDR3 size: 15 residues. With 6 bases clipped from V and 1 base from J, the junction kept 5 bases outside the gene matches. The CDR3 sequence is CASSLGQGGNTEAFF. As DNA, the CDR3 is TGTGCCAGCAGCCTCGGACAGGGGGGGAACACTGAAGCTTTCTTT.

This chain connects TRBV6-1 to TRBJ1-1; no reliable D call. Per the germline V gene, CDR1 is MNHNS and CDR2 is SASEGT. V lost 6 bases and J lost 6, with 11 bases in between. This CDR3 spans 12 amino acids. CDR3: CASSLIRAEAFF. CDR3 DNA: TGTGCCAGCAGCTTAATAAGGGCTGAAGCTTTCTTT.

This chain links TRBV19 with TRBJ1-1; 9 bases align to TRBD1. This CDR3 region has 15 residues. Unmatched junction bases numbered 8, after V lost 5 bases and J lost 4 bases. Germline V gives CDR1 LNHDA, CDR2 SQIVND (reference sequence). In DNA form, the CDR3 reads TGTGCCAGTAGTGCGACCAGGGGACAGGGCACTGAAGCTTTCTTT. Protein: CASSATRGQGTEAFF.

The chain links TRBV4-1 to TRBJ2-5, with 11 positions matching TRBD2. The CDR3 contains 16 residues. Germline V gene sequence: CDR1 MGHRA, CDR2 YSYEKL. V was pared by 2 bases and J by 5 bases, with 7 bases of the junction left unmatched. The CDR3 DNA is TGCGCCAGCAGCCAAAAGGGGGTAGCGGGAGGGGAGACCCAGTACTTC. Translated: CASSQKGVAGGETQYF.

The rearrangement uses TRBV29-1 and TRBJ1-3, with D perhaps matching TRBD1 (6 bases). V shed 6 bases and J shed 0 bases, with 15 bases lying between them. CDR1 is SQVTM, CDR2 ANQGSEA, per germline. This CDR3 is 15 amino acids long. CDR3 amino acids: CSVVKDRLSGNTIYF. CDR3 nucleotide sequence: TGCAGCGTGGTAAAAGACAGGCTCTCTGGAAACACCATATATTTT.

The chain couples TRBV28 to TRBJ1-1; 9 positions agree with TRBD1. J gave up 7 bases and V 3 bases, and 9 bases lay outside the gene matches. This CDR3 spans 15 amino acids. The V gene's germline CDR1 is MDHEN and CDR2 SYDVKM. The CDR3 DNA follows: TGTGCCAGCAGTTTTGGGGGACAGGGTTGGGGTGAAGCTTTCTTT. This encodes CASSFGGQGWGEAFF.

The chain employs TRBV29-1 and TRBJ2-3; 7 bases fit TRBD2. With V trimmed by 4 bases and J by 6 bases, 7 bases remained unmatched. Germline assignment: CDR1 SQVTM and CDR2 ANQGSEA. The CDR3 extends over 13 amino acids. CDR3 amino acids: CSVVGGNGDTQYF. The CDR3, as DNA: TGCAGCGTTGTGGGGGGGAATGGTGATACGCAGTATTTT.

Here the CDR3 DNA reads TGTGCCAGCAGCTCGGGCCCGGGATATGGCTACACCTTC. Translation: CASSSGPGYGYTF. The chain recombines TRBV5-6 with TRBJ1-2; D unclear. Germline V gene sequence: CDR1 SGHDT, CDR2 YYEEEE. This CDR3 is built from 13 residues. V lost 3 bases to trimming and J lost 5 bases, with 11 bases between them.

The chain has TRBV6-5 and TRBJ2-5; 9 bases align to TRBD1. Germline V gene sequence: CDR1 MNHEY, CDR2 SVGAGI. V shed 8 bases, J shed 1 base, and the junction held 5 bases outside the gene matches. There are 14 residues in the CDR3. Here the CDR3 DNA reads TGTGCCAGCCGAAGGACAGGGGCCCAAGAGACCCAGTACTTC. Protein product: CASRRTGAQETQYF.

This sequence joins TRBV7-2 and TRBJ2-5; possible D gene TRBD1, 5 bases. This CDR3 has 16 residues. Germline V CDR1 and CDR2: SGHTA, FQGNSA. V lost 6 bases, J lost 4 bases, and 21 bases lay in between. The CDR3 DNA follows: TGTGCCAGCAGTGGAATGGGGCAGGGCGGCGGAGAGACCCAGTACTTC. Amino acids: CASSGMGQGGGETQYF.

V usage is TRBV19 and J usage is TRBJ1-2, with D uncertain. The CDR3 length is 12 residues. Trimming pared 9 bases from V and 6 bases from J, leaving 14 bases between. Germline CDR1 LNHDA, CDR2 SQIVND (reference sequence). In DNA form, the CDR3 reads TGTGCCAGCGGCCCAGTGGTTAATGGCTACACCTTC. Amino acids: CASGPVVNGYTF. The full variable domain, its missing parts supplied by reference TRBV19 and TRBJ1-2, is DGGITQSPKYLFRKEGQNVTLSCEQNLNHDAMYWYRQDPGQGLRLIYYSQIVNDFQKGDIAEGYSVSREKKESFPLTVTSAQKNPTAFYLCASGPVVNGYTFGSGTRLTVV.

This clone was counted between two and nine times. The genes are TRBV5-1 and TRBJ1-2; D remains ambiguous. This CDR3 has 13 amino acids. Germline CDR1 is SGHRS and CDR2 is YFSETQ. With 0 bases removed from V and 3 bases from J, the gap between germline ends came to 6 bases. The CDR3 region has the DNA TGCGCCAGCAGCTTGGACAGCCACTATGGCTACACCTTC. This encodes CASSLDSHYGYTF.

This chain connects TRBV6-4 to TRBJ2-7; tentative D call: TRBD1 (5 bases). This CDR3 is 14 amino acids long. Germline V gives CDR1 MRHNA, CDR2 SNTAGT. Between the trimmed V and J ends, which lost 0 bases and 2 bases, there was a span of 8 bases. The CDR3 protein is CASSDSKGAYEQYF. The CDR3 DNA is TGTGCCAGCAGTGACTCGAAAGGGGCCTACGAGCAGTACTTC.

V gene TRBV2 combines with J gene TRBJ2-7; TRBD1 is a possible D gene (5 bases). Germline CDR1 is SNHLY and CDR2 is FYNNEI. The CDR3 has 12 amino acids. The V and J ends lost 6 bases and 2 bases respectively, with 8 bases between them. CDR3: CASRQDTYEQYF. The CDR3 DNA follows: TGTGCCAGCAGACAGGATACCTACGAGCAGTACTTC.

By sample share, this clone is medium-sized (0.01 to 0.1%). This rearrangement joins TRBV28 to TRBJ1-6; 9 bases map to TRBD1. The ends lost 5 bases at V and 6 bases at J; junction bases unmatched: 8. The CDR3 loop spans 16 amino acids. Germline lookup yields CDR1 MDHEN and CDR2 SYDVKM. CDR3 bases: TGTGCCAGCAGTCCCGGACAGGGGCGGGCTAATTCACCCCTCCACTTT. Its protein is CASSPGQGRANSPLHF.

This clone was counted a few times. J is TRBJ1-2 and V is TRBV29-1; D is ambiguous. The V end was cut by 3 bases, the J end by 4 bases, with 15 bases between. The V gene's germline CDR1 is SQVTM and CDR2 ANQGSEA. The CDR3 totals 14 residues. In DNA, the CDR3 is TGCAGCGTTGATGCCGGGGTCGGGAGCTATGGCTACACCTTC. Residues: CSVDAGVGSYGYTF.

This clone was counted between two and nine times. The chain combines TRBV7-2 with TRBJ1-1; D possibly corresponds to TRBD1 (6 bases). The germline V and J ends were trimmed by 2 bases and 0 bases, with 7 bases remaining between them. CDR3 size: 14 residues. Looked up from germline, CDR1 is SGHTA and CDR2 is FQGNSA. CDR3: CASSLRGLNTEAFF. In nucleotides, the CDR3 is TGTGCCAGCAGCTTACGGGGGCTGAACACTGAAGCTTTCTTT.

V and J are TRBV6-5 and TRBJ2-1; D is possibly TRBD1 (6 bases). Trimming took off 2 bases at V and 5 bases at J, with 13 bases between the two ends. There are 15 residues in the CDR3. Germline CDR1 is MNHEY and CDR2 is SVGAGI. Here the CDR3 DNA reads TGTGCCAGCAGTTACGGGGGCAGGGGTCACAATGAGCAGTTCTTC. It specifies CASSYGGRGHNEQFF.

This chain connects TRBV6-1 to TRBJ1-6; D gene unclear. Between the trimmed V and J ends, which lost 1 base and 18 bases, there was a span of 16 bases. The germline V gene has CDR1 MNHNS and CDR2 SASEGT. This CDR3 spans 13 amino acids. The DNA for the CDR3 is TGTGCCAGCAGTGAAGTACGGGCGGCCTACCCCCACTTT. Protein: CASSEVRAAYPHF.